This TCR beta chain is drawn from a study of tumor and adjacent non-tumor tissue in lung cancer. A note on this clonotype: The germline gene is not matched at one end of the junction; a read error may be the cause.

RNA was extracted from bulk tissue without any cell sorting. Three rounds of nested PCR, following a modified ARM-PCR protocol, produced the TCRbeta library. TCRdb re-analysed the multiplex PCR reads in MiXCR, keeping a single row per CDR3 protein. The sample yields tens of thousands of distinct CDR3 sequences, roughly 66% seen once. Looked up from germline, CDR1 is SQVTM and CDR2 is ANQGSEA. The CDR3 totals 15 residues. The receptor was isolated from a man aged 60-69 years with non-small cell lung cancer. This chain uses TRBV29-1 with TRBJ1-3; TRBD1 aligns across 7 bases. Sequencing was done on a sample of lung tumor tissue. The CDR3 coding sequence is TGCAGCGTCACACTACAGGGGAGGTCCGGAAACATCATATATTTT. Translating it yields CSVTLQGRSGNIIYF.